One and the same sample provided the 10 T cell receptor beta chains below, sequenced in a study of blood T cell repertoires in COVID-19. Clones were read by immunoSEQ multiplex PCR, and TCRdb kept only the in-frame ones, dropping some. The sample yields 150,000 to 200,000 clones, roughly 87% seen once. What was sequenced was peripheral blood. The receptors come from a woman aged 50 to 60 with acute or convalescent COVID-19.

This sequence joins TRBV19 and TRBJ1-2, with TRBD1 matching over 7 bases. V lost 3 bases, J lost 4 bases, and 5 bases stayed unmatched. This CDR3 comprises 14 residues. Looked up from germline, CDR1 is LNHDA and CDR2 is SQIVND (reference sequence). CDR3 DNA sequence: TGTGCCAGTAGTATTTTGACAGGGAGCTATGGCTACACCTTC. It translates to CASSILTGSYGYTF. The variable domain in full, with the rest retrieved from reference TRBV19 and TRBJ1-2, is DGGITQSPKYLFRKEGQNVTLSCEQNLNHDAMYWYRQDPGQGLRLIYYSQIVNDFQKGDIAEGYSVSREKKESFPLTVTSAQKNPTAFYLCASSILTGSYGYTFGSGTRLTVV.

The chain joins TRBV9 to TRBJ2-7; 10 bases are shared with TRBD2. CDR1 and CDR2 from the germline V gene are SGDLS and YYNGEE. This CDR3 has 13 residues. Trimming removed 4 bases from V and 8 bases from J; junction bases left unmatched: 6. The CDR3 reads CASSLSTSGQQYF. The DNA of the CDR3 is TGTGCCAGCAGCTTATCGACTAGCGGGCAGCAGTACTTC.

This rearrangement joins TRBV6-1 to TRBJ1-2, with TRBD1 matching 7 bases. Germline trimming cut 1 base from V and 8 bases from J; bases unmatched to any gene: 10. The length of the CDR3 is 15 residues. Germline assignment: CDR1 MNHNS and CDR2 SASEGT. CDR3 loop: CASSEDEWLQGGYTF. The CDR3 coding sequence is TGTGCCAGCAGTGAAGATGAATGGCTACAGGGGGGCTACACCTTC.

The V call is TRBV7-2, the J call TRBJ2-1, with no clear D. The CDR3 totals 15 residues. Germline CDR1 reads SGHTA; CDR2 reads FQGNSA. Trimming removed 5 bases at V and 1 base at J, with 12 bases between. This CDR3 is CASSPVILSYNEQFF. DNA for the CDR3: TGTGCCAGCAGCCCGGTGATTTTATCCTACAATGAGCAGTTCTTC.

V gene TRBV9 combines with J gene TRBJ1-3, with a possible D match to TRBD1 (6 bases). Germline CDR1 and CDR2: SGDLS and YYNGEE. This CDR3 spans 16 amino acids. Deletions cut 4 bases from V and 0 bases from J, with 14 bases between. CDR3 in amino acids: CASSTRQTGSGNTIYF. CDR3 coding DNA: TGTGCCAGCAGCACCCGACAGACAGGCTCTGGAAACACCATATATTTT.

This chain links TRBV6-2 or TRBV6-3 with TRBJ2-3; 12 positions match TRBD2. Germline CDR1 MNHEY, CDR2 SVGEGT. This CDR3 is 20 amino acids long. Trimming took 6 bases from V and 4 from J; bases not matched to a gene: 20. CDR3 DNA: TGTGCCAGCAGCCACGGAGCTAGCGGGAGGGCCGGTCGGACCCCAGATACGCAGTATTTT. Translating it yields CASSHGASGRAGRTPDTQYF.

V gene TRBV19 combines with J gene TRBJ2-3; TRBD1 aligns across 10 bases. Germline assignment: CDR1 LNHDA and CDR2 SQIVND (reference sequence). The CDR3 has 15 residues. Trimming took 7 bases from V and 7 from J; bases not matched to a gene: 11. CDR3 protein: CASKGGQGVGNTQYF. In DNA, the CDR3 is TGTGCCAGTAAAGGAGGACAGGGGGTGGGAAATACGCAGTATTTT.

This chain links TRBV4-3 with TRBJ1-6; no reliable D call. This CDR3 has 13 amino acids. The germline CDR1 and CDR2 sequences are LGHNA and YSLEER. V lost 4 bases and J 7 bases, leaving 8 bases between the germline ends. CDR3 nucleotides: TGCGCCAGCAGCCCCGGGAACAATTCACCCCTCCACTTT. It specifies CASSPGNNSPLHF.

As for this clone: The identical CDR3 is also encoded by other nucleotide sequences in the sample. V gene TRBV20-1 combines with J gene TRBJ1-2; weak D call: TRBD1 (5 bases). Germline V gives CDR1 DFQATT, CDR2 SNEGSKA (reference sequence). The CDR3 has 13 residues. Deletions cut 3 bases from V and 0 bases from J, with 8 bases between. The CDR3 coding sequence is TGCAGTGCTAGTTCAGGGACTAACTATGGCTACACCTTC. Its protein is CSASSGTNYGYTF.

The J gene is TRBJ2-1, the V gene TRBV5-4; TRBD2 agrees at 8 bases. CDR3 length equals 14 residues. After removal of 2 bases from V and 4 bases from J, the junction contained 2 bases not matched to a gene. Looked up from germline, CDR1 is SGHNT and CDR2 is YYREEE (reference sequence). CDR3 DNA: TGTGCCAGCAGCTTAGCGGGGGATTACAATGAGCAGTTCTTC. This codes for CASSLAGDYNEQFF.